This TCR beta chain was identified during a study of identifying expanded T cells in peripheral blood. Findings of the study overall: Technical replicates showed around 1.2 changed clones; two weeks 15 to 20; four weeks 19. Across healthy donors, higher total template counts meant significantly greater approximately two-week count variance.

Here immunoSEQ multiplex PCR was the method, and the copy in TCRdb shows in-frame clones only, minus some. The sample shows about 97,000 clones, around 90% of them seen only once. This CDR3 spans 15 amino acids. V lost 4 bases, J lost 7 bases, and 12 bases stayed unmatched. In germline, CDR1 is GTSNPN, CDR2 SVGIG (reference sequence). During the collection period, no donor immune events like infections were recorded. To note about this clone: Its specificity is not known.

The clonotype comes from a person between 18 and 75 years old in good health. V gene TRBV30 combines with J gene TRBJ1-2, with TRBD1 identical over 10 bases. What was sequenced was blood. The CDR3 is CAWNEHGTGVRGYTF. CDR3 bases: TGTGCCTGGAACGAACACGGGACAGGGGTTCGTGGCTACACCTTC. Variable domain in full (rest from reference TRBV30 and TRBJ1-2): SQTIHQWPATLVQPVGSPLSLECTVEGTSNPNLYWYRQAAGRGLQLLFYSVGIGQISSEVPQNLSASRPQDRQFILSSKKLLLSDSGFYLCAWNEHGTGVRGYTFGSGTRLTVV.